A selection of T cell receptor beta chains follows, all from one sample in a study of T cell responses to AZD1222 COVID-19 vaccine. Assay: immunoSEQ multiplex PCR; the TCRdb copy retains only in-frame clones and omits some. Of roughly 100,000 clones in the sample, around 86% were seen once. Material: peripheral blood, obtained on day 0 of AZD1222 vaccination. The receptors were sampled from an adult in good health. Each CDR3 is given with its conserved first and last residue. Each record gives: D gene, clone size, V gene, J gene, CDR3 protein, CDR3 DNA. A D gene is named only where the DNA matches it firmly. Rows give clone size only sometimes, using once, few, many, or a class for an expanded clone.

d_gene: NA
abundance: NA
v_gene: TRBV5-6
j_gene: TRBJ1-3
CDR3aa: CASSIQVSGNTIYF
CDR3nt: TGTGCCAGCTCAATACAGGTCTCTGGAAACACCATATATTTT

d_gene: TRBD1
abundance: NA
v_gene: TRBV6-1
j_gene: TRBJ2-7
CDR3aa: CASSEAGWGTGRYEQYF
CDR3nt: TGTGCCAGCAGTGAAGCTGGGTGGGGGACAGGGAGGTACGAGCAGTACTTC

d_gene: TRBD1
abundance: NA
v_gene: TRBV4-3
j_gene: TRBJ2-2
CDR3aa: CASSSSGTGGTGELFF
CDR3nt: TGCGCCAGCAGCTCCTCCGGGACAGGGGGCACCGGGGAGCTGTTTTTT

d_gene: TRBD2
abundance: NA
v_gene: TRBV7-9
j_gene: TRBJ2-1
CDR3aa: CASSAATSGGANEQFF
CDR3nt: TGTGCCAGCAGCGCCGCGACTAGCGGGGGCGCCAATGAGCAGTTCTTC

d_gene: NA
abundance: NA
v_gene: TRBV11-3
j_gene: TRBJ2-2
CDR3aa: CASSHSTWGTGELFF
CDR3nt: TGTGCCAGCAGCCACTCAACATGGGGCACCGGGGAGCTGTTTTTT

d_gene: TRBD1
abundance: once
v_gene: TRBV24-1
j_gene: TRBJ2-3
CDR3aa: CATSDWTGSTDTQYF
CDR3nt: TGTGCCACCAGTGATTGGACAGGGAGCACAGATACGCAGTATTTT

d_gene: TRBD1
abundance: NA
v_gene: TRBV11-2
j_gene: TRBJ1-2
CDR3aa: CATTGRTGGYTF
CDR3nt: TGTGCCACCACTGGAAGGACAGGAGGCTACACCTTC

d_gene: TRBD2
abundance: NA
v_gene: TRBV7-2
j_gene: TRBJ2-5
CDR3aa: CASSLIGLAGRETQYF
CDR3nt: TGTGCCAGCAGCTTAATTGGACTAGCGGGAAGGGAGACCCAGTACTTC

d_gene: TRBD1
abundance: NA
v_gene: TRBV9
j_gene: TRBJ1-1
CDR3aa: CASSPRTGGTEAFF
CDR3nt: TGTGCCAGCAGCCCTCGGACAGGCGGGACTGAAGCTTTCTTT

d_gene: TRBD2
abundance: NA
v_gene: TRBV11-2
j_gene: TRBJ2-7
CDR3aa: CASSPPGGKPSYEQYF
CDR3nt: TGTGCCAGCAGCCCCCCCGGGGGGAAGCCCTCCTACGAGCAGTACTTC

d_gene: NA
abundance: NA
v_gene: TRBV7-2
j_gene: TRBJ2-1
CDR3aa: CASSSDIGEQFF
CDR3nt: TGTGCCAGCAGCTCCGATATTGGGGAGCAGTTCTTC

d_gene: TRBD1
abundance: NA
v_gene: TRBV18
j_gene: TRBJ1-3
CDR3aa: CASSPLQGGSGNTIYF
CDR3nt: TGTGCCAGCTCACCACTCCAGGGGGGATCCGGAAACACCATATATTTT

d_gene: TRBD1
abundance: few
v_gene: TRBV4-1
j_gene: TRBJ1-2
CDR3aa: CASSQDIQGANYGYTF
CDR3nt: TGCGCCAGCAGCCAAGATATACAGGGGGCGAACTATGGCTACACCTTC

d_gene: NA
abundance: once
v_gene: TRBV6-2/TRBV6-3
j_gene: TRBJ1-6
CDR3aa: CASSSRQVGNSPLHF
CDR3nt: TGTGCCAGCAGCTCGAGACAGGTCGGAAATTCACCCCTCCACTTT

d_gene: NA
abundance: NA
v_gene: TRBV2
j_gene: TRBJ1-2
CDR3aa: CASSDSAGYGYTF
CDR3nt: TGTGCCAGCAGTGACTCGGCGGGCTATGGCTACACCTTC

d_gene: NA
abundance: NA
v_gene: TRBV12-3/TRBV12-4
j_gene: TRBJ1-2
CDR3aa: CASSPSIPRGYTF
CDR3nt: TGTGCCAGCAGCCCCTCTATCCCCCGGGGCTACACCTTC

d_gene: NA
abundance: NA
v_gene: TRBV9
j_gene: TRBJ2-6
CDR3aa: CASSLTGHGANVLTF
CDR3nt: TGTGCCAGCAGCCTCACAGGGCATGGGGCCAACGTCCTGACTTTC

d_gene: NA
abundance: NA
v_gene: TRBV30
j_gene: TRBJ1-5
CDR3aa: CAWSVLYGGQPQHF
CDR3nt: TGTGCCTGGAGTGTACTGTATGGCGGGCAGCCCCAGCATTTT

d_gene: NA
abundance: NA
v_gene: TRBV6-2/TRBV6-3
j_gene: TRBJ1-5
CDR3aa: CASSYSLSPGHSALNQPQHF
CDR3nt: TGTGCCAGCAGTTACTCGTTATCACCGGGGCACAGTGCCCTCAATCAGCCCCAGCATTTT

d_gene: NA
abundance: NA
v_gene: TRBV2
j_gene: TRBJ1-5
CDR3aa: CASRDSQPQHF
CDR3nt: TGTGCCAGCAGGGACAGTCAGCCCCAGCATTTT

d_gene: NA
abundance: NA
v_gene: TRBV27
j_gene: TRBJ2-3
CDR3aa: CASSSYLRSSTDTQYF
CDR3nt: TGTGCCAGCAGTTCCTACCTTAGATCTAGCACAGATACGCAGTATTTT

d_gene: TRBD1
abundance: NA
v_gene: TRBV9
j_gene: TRBJ2-7
CDR3aa: CASSAGQDYEQYF
CDR3nt: TGTGCCAGCAGCGCAGGACAGGACTACGAGCAGTACTTC

d_gene: TRBD1
abundance: once
v_gene: TRBV19
j_gene: TRBJ2-7
CDR3aa: CASSNGQGYEQYF
CDR3nt: TGTGCCAGTAGTAATGGACAGGGTTACGAGCAGTACTTC

d_gene: TRBD1
abundance: NA
v_gene: TRBV4-1
j_gene: TRBJ2-1
CDR3aa: CASSQEDRGPNEQFF
CDR3nt: TGCGCCAGCAGCCAAGAGGACAGGGGGCCGAATGAGCAGTTCTTC

d_gene: NA
abundance: NA
v_gene: TRBV11-2
j_gene: TRBJ2-2
CDR3aa: CASSLVGRSGTGELFF
CDR3nt: TGTGCCAGCAGCTTAGTAGGGAGATCTGGCACCGGGGAGCTGTTTTTT

d_gene: NA
abundance: NA
v_gene: TRBV10-3
j_gene: TRBJ1-6
CDR3aa: CAISAGEGTYNSPLHF
CDR3nt: TGTGCCATCAGTGCCGGGGAGGGGACCTATAATTCACCCCTCCACTTT

d_gene: NA
abundance: NA
v_gene: TRBV23-1
j_gene: TRBJ2-5
CDR3aa: CASSHRQETQYF
CDR3nt: TGCGCCAGCAGTCATAGGCAAGAGACCCAGTACTTC

d_gene: TRBD1
abundance: NA
v_gene: TRBV7-9
j_gene: TRBJ2-3
CDR3aa: CASSFDRETDTQYF
CDR3nt: TGTGCCAGCAGCTTCGACAGGGAAACAGATACGCAGTATTTT

d_gene: NA
abundance: NA
v_gene: TRBV27
j_gene: TRBJ2-7
CDR3aa: CASSAFIGEQYF
CDR3nt: TGTGCCAGCAGTGCCTTCATTGGGGAGCAGTACTTC

d_gene: NA
abundance: NA
v_gene: TRBV6-1
j_gene: TRBJ1-5
CDR3aa: CASNTDSNQPQHF
CDR3nt: TGTGCCAGCAATACAGATAGCAATCAGCCCCAGCATTTT

d_gene: NA
abundance: NA
v_gene: TRBV12-3/TRBV12-4
j_gene: TRBJ2-7
CDR3aa: CASSLSSGEQYF
CDR3nt: TGTGCCAGCAGTTTATCATCGGGGGAGCAGTACTTC

d_gene: NA
abundance: NA
v_gene: TRBV30
j_gene: TRBJ2-2
CDR3aa: CAWSALFTGELFF
CDR3nt: TGTGCCTGGAGTGCTTTGTTCACCGGGGAGCTGTTTTTT

d_gene: NA
abundance: NA
v_gene: TRBV24-1
j_gene: TRBJ1-1
CDR3aa: CATSEARDGAFF
CDR3nt: TGTGCCACCAGTGAGGCCCGGGATGGAGCTTTCTTT

d_gene: NA
abundance: NA
v_gene: TRBV7-8
j_gene: TRBJ2-2
CDR3aa: CASSSPSGELFF
CDR3nt: TGTGCCAGCAGCTCCCCGTCCGGGGAGCTGTTTTTT

d_gene: NA
abundance: NA
v_gene: TRBV5-6
j_gene: TRBJ1-2
CDR3aa: CASSSLGEGMDYGYTF
CDR3nt: TGTGCCAGCAGCTCCTTGGGGGAGGGGATGGACTATGGCTACACCTTC

d_gene: NA
abundance: NA
v_gene: TRBV5-4
j_gene: TRBJ1-1
CDR3aa: CASSPPGASRNTEAFF
CDR3nt: TGTGCCAGCAGTCCCCCAGGGGCTAGCCGGAACACTGAAGCTTTCTTT

d_gene: TRBD1
abundance: few
v_gene: TRBV6-6
j_gene: TRBJ1-2
CDR3aa: CASSYTRTGAEGYTF
CDR3nt: TGTGCCAGCAGTTACACGCGGACAGGGGCAGAGGGCTACACCTTC

d_gene: NA
abundance: once
v_gene: TRBV4-1
j_gene: TRBJ1-2
CDR3aa: CASSQGQPGGYGYTF
CDR3nt: TGCGCCAGCAGCCAAGGACAGCCCGGGGGCTATGGCTACACCTTC

d_gene: NA
abundance: NA
v_gene: TRBV29-1
j_gene: TRBJ2-5
CDR3aa: CSVELLGAQETQYF
CDR3nt: TGCAGCGTTGAATTGTTAGGCGCCCAAGAGACCCAGTACTTC

d_gene: NA
abundance: NA
v_gene: TRBV29-1
j_gene: TRBJ2-5
CDR3aa: CSVKTDQETQYF
CDR3nt: TGCAGCGTTAAGACGGACCAAGAGACCCAGTACTTC

d_gene: NA
abundance: NA
v_gene: TRBV24-1
j_gene: TRBJ2-5
CDR3aa: CATSDPRQVQETQYF
CDR3nt: TGTGCCACCAGTGATCCCCGACAAGTCCAAGAGACCCAGTACTTC

d_gene: TRBD1
abundance: NA
v_gene: TRBV5-1
j_gene: TRBJ2-7
CDR3aa: CASSNTGTGYEQYF
CDR3nt: TGCGCCAGCAGCAACACCGGGACAGGGTACGAGCAGTACTTC

d_gene: TRBD1
abundance: NA
v_gene: TRBV15
j_gene: TRBJ1-1
CDR3aa: CATSRFQGAGTEAFF
CDR3nt: TGTGCCACCAGCAGATTCCAGGGGGCGGGTACTGAAGCTTTCTTT

d_gene: NA
abundance: NA
v_gene: TRBV29-1
j_gene: TRBJ1-4
CDR3aa: CSVGTVTNEKLFF
CDR3nt: TGCAGCGTGGGGACGGTTACTAATGAAAAACTGTTTTTT

d_gene: NA
abundance: NA
v_gene: TRBV6-5
j_gene: TRBJ1-4
CDR3aa: CASNAGVINEKLFF
CDR3nt: TGTGCCAGCAACGCAGGGGTGATTAATGAAAAACTGTTTTTT

d_gene: NA
abundance: NA
v_gene: TRBV4-2
j_gene: TRBJ1-3
CDR3aa: CASSQPGNVGNTIYF
CDR3nt: TGTGCCAGCAGCCAACCGGGGAACGTGGGAAACACCATATATTTT

d_gene: TRBD1
abundance: NA
v_gene: TRBV30
j_gene: TRBJ1-6
CDR3aa: CAWSTSTGANSPLHF
CDR3nt: TGTGCCTGGAGTACCTCGACAGGGGCTAATTCACCCCTCCACTTT

d_gene: TRBD2
abundance: NA
v_gene: TRBV7-3
j_gene: TRBJ2-1
CDR3aa: CASSPGTSTEQFF
CDR3nt: TGTGCCAGCAGCCCGGGGACTAGCACGGAGCAGTTCTTC

d_gene: NA
abundance: NA
v_gene: TRBV21-1
j_gene: TRBJ2-3
CDR3aa: CASQTGTSTDTQYF
CDR3nt: TGTGCCAGTCAGACAGGAACTAGCACAGATACGCAGTATTTT

d_gene: TRBD1
abundance: NA
v_gene: TRBV28
j_gene: TRBJ1-6
CDR3aa: CASNDRGSSPLHF
CDR3nt: TGTGCCAGCAACGACAGGGGGAGTTCACCCCTCCACTTT

d_gene: TRBD2
abundance: once
v_gene: TRBV11-2
j_gene: TRBJ2-7
CDR3aa: CASSFSGGTSYEQYF
CDR3nt: TGTGCCAGCAGCTTTAGCGGGGGGACATCCTACGAGCAGTACTTC

d_gene: NA
abundance: once
v_gene: TRBV2
j_gene: TRBJ1-6
CDR3aa: CASSTQVGFGSPLHF
CDR3nt: TGTGCCAGCAGTACTCAGGTGGGCTTCGGTTCACCCCTCCACTTT

d_gene: NA
abundance: NA
v_gene: TRBV7-2
j_gene: TRBJ2-1
CDR3aa: CASSFSVANEQFF
CDR3nt: TGTGCCAGCAGCTTCTCTGTCGCCAATGAGCAGTTCTTC

d_gene: TRBD1
abundance: NA
v_gene: TRBV6-5
j_gene: TRBJ2-7
CDR3aa: CASSHTGTGVDEQYF
CDR3nt: TGTGCCAGCAGTCATACTGGGACAGGCGTCGACGAGCAGTACTTC

d_gene: NA
abundance: NA
v_gene: TRBV3-1/TRBV3-2
j_gene: TRBJ1-4
CDR3aa: CASSHQGRAGEKLFF
CDR3nt: TGTGCCAGCAGCCATCAAGGCAGGGCGGGCGAAAAACTGTTTTTT

d_gene: NA
abundance: NA
v_gene: TRBV25-1
j_gene: TRBJ2-5
CDR3aa: CASSETGKETQYF
CDR3nt: TGTGCCAGCAGTGAAACAGGGAAAGAGACCCAGTACTTC

d_gene: NA
abundance: NA
v_gene: TRBV9
j_gene: TRBJ2-2
CDR3aa: CASSALTGTSGELFF
CDR3nt: TGTGCCAGCAGCGCCCTAACCGGGACTTCAGGGGAGCTGTTTTTT